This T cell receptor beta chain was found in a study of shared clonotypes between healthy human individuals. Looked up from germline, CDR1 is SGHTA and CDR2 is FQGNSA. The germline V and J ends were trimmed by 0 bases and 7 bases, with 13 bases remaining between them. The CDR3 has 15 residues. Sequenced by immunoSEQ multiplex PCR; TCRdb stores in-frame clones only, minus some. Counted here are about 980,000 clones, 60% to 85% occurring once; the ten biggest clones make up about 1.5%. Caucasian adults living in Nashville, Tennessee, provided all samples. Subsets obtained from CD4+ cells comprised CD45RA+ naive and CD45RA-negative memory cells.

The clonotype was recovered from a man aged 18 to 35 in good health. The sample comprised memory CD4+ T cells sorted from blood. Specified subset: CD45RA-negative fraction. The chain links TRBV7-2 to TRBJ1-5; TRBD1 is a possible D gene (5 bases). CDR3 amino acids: CASSLAAGLQQPQHF. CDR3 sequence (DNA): TGTGCCAGCAGCTTAGCGGCAGGGCTCCAACAGCCCCAGCATTTT.